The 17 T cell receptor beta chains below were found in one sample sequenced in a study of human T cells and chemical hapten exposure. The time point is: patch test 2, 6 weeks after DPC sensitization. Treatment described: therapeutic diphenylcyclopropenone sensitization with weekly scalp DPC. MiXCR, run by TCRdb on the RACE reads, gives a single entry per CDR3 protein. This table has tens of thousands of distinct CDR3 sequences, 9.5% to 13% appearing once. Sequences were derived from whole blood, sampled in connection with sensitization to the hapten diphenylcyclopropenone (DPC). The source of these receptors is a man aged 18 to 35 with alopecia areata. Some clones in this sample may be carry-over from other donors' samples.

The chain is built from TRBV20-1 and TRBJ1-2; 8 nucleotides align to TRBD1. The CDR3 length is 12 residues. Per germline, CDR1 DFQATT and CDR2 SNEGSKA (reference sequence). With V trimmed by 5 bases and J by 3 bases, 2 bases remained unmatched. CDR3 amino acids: CSALTGDYGYTF. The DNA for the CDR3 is TGCAGTGCTTTGACAGGGGACTATGGCTACACCTTC.

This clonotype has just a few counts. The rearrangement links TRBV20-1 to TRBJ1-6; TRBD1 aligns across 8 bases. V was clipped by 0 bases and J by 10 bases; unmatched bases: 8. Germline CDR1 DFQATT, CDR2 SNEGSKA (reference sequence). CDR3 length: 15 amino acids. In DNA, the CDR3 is TGCAGTGCTAGAGATGGTCGGACAGGGACCTCACCCCTCCACTTT. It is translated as CSARDGRTGTSPLHF.

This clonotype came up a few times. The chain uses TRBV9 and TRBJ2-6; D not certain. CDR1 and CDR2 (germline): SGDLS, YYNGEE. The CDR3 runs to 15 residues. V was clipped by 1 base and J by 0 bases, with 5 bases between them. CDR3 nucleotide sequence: TGTGCCAGCAGCGTACATGTCTCTGGGGCCAACGTCCTGACTTTC. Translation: CASSVHVSGANVLTF. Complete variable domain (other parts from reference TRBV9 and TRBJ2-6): DSGVTQTPKHLITATGQRVTLRCSPRSGDLSVYWYQQSLDQGLQFLIQYYNGEERAKGNILERFSAQQFPDLHSELNLSSLELGDSALYFCASSVHVSGANVLTFGAGSRLTVL.

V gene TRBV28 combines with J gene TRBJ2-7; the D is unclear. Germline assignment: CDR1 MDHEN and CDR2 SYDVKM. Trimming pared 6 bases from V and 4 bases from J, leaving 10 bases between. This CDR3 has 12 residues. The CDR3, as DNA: TGTGCCAGCAGAAACCCAAATTACGAGCAGTACTTC. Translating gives CASRNPNYEQYF.

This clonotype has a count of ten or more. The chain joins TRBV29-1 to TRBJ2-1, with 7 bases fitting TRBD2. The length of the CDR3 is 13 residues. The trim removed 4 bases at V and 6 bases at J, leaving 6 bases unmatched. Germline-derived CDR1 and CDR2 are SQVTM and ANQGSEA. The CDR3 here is CSVGEGRPNEQFF. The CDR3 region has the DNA TGCAGCGTTGGGGAGGGGAGGCCCAATGAGCAGTTCTTC.

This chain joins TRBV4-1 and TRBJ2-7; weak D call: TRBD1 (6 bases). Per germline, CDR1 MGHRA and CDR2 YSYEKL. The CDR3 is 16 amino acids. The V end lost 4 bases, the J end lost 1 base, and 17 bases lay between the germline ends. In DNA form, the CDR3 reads TGCGCCAGCAGCCGCACCGACAGGTACGCTTCCTACGAGCAGTACTTC. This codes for CASSRTDRYASYEQYF.

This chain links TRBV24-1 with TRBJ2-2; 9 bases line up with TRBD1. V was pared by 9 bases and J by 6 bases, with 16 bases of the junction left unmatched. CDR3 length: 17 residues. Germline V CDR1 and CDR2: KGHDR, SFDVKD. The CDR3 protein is CATQALAGQGFPGELFF. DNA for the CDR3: TGTGCCACCCAAGCCCTTGCGGGACAGGGTTTCCCCGGGGAGCTGTTTTTT.

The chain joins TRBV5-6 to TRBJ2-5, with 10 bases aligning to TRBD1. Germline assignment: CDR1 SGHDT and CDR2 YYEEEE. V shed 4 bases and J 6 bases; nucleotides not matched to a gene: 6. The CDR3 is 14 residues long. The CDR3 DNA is TGTGCCAGCAGCGGGACAGGGGTCAGGCAGACCCAGTACTTC. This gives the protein CASSGTGVRQTQYF.

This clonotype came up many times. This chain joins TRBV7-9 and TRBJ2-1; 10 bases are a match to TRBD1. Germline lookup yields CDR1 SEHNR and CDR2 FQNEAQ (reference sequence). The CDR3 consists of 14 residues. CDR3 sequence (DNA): TGTGCATTAAGGGGAGGGACAGGGGACAATGAGCAGTTCTTC. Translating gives CALRGGTGDNEQFF. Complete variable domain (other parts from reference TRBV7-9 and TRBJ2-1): DTGVSQNPRHKITKRGQNVTFRCDPISEHNRLYWYRQTLGQGPEFLTYFQNEAQLEKSRLLSDRFSAERPKGSFSTLEIQRTEQGDSAMYLCALRGGTGDNEQFFGPGTRLTVL.

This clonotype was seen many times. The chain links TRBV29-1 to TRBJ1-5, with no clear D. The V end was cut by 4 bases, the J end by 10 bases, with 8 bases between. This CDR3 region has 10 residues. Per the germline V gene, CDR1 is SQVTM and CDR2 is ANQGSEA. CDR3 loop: CSVVLPPQHF. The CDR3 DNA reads TGCAGCGTTGTATTGCCTCCCCAGCATTTT.

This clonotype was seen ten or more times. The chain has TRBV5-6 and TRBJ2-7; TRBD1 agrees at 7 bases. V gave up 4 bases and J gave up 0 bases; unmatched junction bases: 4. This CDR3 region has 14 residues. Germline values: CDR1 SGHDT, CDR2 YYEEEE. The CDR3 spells CASSLRDSSYEQYF. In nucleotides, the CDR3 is TGTGCCAGCAGCCTCCGGGACAGCTCCTACGAGCAGTACTTC.

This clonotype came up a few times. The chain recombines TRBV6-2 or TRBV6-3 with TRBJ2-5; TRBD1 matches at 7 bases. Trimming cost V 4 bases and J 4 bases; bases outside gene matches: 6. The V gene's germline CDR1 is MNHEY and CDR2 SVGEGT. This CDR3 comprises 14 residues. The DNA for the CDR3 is TGTGCCAGCAGTTTTGACAGGGAACGAGAGACCCAGTACTTC. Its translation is CASSFDRERETQYF.

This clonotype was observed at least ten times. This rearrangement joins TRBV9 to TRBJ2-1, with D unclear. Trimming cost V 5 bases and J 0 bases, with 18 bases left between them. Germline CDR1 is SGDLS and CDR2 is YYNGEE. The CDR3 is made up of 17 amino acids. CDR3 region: CASSAPFGGSSYNEQFF. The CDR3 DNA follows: TGTGCCAGCAGTGCACCTTTCGGCGGTAGCTCCTACAATGAGCAGTTCTTC.

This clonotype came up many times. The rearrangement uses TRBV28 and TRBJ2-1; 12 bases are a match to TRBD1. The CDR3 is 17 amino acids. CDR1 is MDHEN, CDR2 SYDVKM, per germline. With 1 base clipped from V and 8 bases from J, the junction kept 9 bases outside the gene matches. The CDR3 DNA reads TGTGCCAGCAGTTTATCTTTCCGGGACAGGGGGCGGGATGAGCAGTTCTTC. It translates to CASSLSFRDRGRDEQFF.

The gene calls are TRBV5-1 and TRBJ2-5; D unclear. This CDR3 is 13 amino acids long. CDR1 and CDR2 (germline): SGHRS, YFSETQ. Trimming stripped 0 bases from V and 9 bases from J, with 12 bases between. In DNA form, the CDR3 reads TGCGCCAGCAGCTTGGGTGGCGCTCCGGCCCAGTACTTC. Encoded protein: CASSLGGAPAQYF.

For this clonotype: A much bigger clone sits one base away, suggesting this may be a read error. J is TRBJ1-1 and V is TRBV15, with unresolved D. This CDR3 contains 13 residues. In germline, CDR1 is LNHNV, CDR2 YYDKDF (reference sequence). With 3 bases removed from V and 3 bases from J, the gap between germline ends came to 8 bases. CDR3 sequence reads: CATSRKGDTEAFF. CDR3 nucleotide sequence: TGTGCCACCAGCAGGAAGGGAGACACTGAAGCTTTCTTT.

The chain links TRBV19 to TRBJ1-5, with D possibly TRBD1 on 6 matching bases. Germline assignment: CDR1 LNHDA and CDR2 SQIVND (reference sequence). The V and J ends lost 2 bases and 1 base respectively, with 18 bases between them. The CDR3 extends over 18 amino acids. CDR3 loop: CASSIPRNRAQSNQPQHF. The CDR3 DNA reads TGTGCCAGTAGTATACCTCGTAACAGGGCTCAAAGCAATCAGCCCCAGCATTTT.